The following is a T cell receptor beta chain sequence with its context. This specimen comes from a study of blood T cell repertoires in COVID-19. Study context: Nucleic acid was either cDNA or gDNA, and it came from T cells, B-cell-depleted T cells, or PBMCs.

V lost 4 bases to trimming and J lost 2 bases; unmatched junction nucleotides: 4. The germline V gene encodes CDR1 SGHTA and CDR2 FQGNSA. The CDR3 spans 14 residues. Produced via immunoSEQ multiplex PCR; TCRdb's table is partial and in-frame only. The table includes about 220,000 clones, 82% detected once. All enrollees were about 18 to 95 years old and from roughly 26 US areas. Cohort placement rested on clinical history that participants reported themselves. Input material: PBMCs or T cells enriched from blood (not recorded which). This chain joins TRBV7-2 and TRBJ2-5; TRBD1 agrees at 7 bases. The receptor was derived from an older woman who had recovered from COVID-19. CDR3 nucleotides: TGTGCCAGCAGCTCGGGACAGATACAAGAGACCCAGTACTTC. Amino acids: CASSSGQIQETQYF. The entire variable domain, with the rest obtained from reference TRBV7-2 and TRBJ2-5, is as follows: GAGVSQSPSNKVTEKGKDVELRCDPISGHTALYWYRQSLGQGLEFLIYFQGNSAPDKSGLPSDRFSAERTGGSVSTLTIQRTQQEDSAVYLCASSSGQIQETQYFGPGTRLLVL.